This T cell receptor beta chain is drawn from a study of blood T cell repertoires in COVID-19. Study information: The cDNA or gDNA used as material had been derived from T cells, B-cell-depleted T cells, or PBMCs.

Repertoires were generated with immunoSEQ multiplex PCR, while TCRdb's copy carries only in-frame clones and drops some. Here the sample spans 80,000 to 130,000 clones, about 86% being singletons. After removal of 7 bases from V and 6 bases from J, the junction contained 7 bases not matched to a gene. Germline V lookup: CDR1 SNHLY, CDR2 FYNNEI. CDR3 length: 14 amino acids. The origin of this receptor is a woman in her forties or fifties who had recovered from COVID-19. Sequencing was carried out using PBMCs or T cells enriched from blood (not recorded which). This sequence joins TRBV2 and TRBJ2-1; 9 bases are a match to TRBD2. This CDR3 reads CASTLAGEGNEQFF. The CDR3 DNA is TGTGCCAGCACCTTAGCGGGGGAGGGCAATGAGCAGTTCTTC.